One sample yielded the 5 T cell receptor beta chains listed below, sequenced in a study of cytomegalovirus exposure and HLA in healthy donors. Use of 60 Vbeta and 13 Jbeta primers characterized the PCR. Repertoires were generated with immunoSEQ multiplex PCR, while TCRdb's copy carries only in-frame clones and drops some. The sample lists around 140,000 clones; about 74% were seen once. Sequencing was done on a sample of PBMCs. The source is a man aged 35 to 55 in good health and CMV-seropositive.

The V call is TRBV27, the J call TRBJ2-5; possibly TRBD1 for D (7 bases). The CDR3 has 13 amino acids. V gave up 3 bases and J gave up 5 bases, with 10 bases separating them. The germline CDR1 and CDR2 sequences are MNHEY and SMNVEV (reference sequence). This chain's CDR3 is CASSFAGQETQYF. The CDR3 DNA follows: TGTGCCAGCAGTTTTGCGGGACAGGAGACCCAGTACTTC.

The chain's CDR3 is CASRVAGTYEQYF. DNA of the CDR3: TGTGCCAGCAGAGTAGCGGGGACCTACGAGCAGTACTTC. The chain joins TRBV7-2 to TRBJ2-7; 8 bases fit TRBD2. Germline V gives CDR1 SGHTA, CDR2 FQGNSA. Trimming removed 6 bases from V and 2 bases from J; junction bases left unmatched: 3. CDR3 size: 13 residues.

The chain carries TRBV19 and TRBJ1-1; TRBD1 agrees at 8 bases. Germline lookup yields CDR1 LNHDA and CDR2 SQIVND (reference sequence). After removal of 3 bases from V and 2 bases from J, the junction contained 17 bases not matched to a gene. The CDR3 is 19 residues long. The DNA for the CDR3 is TGTGCCAGTAGTATTGGAATTTGGACAGGGCGATCTGTAAACACTGAAGCTTTCTTT. Its translation is CASSIGIWTGRSVNTEAFF.

This clone was seen only once. The CDR3 region is CASSPQSDNEQFF. The DNA for the CDR3 is TGTGCCAGCTCACCACAGTCGGACAATGAGCAGTTCTTC. The V and J genes are TRBV18 and TRBJ2-1; D unclear. Trimming stripped 1 base from V and 5 bases from J, with 6 bases between. CDR3 length: 13 amino acids. Germline assignment: CDR1 KGHSH and CDR2 LQKENI.

J is TRBJ2-3 and V is TRBV5-5; TRBD2 aligns across 13 bases. The V gene's germline CDR1 is SGHKS and CDR2 YYEKEE (reference sequence). CDR3 length: 15 amino acids. The trim removed 2 bases at V and 4 bases at J, leaving 1 base unmatched. CDR3 protein: CASSFTSGRADTQYF. The DNA of the CDR3 is TGTGCCAGCAGCTTTACTAGCGGGAGGGCAGATACGCAGTATTTT.